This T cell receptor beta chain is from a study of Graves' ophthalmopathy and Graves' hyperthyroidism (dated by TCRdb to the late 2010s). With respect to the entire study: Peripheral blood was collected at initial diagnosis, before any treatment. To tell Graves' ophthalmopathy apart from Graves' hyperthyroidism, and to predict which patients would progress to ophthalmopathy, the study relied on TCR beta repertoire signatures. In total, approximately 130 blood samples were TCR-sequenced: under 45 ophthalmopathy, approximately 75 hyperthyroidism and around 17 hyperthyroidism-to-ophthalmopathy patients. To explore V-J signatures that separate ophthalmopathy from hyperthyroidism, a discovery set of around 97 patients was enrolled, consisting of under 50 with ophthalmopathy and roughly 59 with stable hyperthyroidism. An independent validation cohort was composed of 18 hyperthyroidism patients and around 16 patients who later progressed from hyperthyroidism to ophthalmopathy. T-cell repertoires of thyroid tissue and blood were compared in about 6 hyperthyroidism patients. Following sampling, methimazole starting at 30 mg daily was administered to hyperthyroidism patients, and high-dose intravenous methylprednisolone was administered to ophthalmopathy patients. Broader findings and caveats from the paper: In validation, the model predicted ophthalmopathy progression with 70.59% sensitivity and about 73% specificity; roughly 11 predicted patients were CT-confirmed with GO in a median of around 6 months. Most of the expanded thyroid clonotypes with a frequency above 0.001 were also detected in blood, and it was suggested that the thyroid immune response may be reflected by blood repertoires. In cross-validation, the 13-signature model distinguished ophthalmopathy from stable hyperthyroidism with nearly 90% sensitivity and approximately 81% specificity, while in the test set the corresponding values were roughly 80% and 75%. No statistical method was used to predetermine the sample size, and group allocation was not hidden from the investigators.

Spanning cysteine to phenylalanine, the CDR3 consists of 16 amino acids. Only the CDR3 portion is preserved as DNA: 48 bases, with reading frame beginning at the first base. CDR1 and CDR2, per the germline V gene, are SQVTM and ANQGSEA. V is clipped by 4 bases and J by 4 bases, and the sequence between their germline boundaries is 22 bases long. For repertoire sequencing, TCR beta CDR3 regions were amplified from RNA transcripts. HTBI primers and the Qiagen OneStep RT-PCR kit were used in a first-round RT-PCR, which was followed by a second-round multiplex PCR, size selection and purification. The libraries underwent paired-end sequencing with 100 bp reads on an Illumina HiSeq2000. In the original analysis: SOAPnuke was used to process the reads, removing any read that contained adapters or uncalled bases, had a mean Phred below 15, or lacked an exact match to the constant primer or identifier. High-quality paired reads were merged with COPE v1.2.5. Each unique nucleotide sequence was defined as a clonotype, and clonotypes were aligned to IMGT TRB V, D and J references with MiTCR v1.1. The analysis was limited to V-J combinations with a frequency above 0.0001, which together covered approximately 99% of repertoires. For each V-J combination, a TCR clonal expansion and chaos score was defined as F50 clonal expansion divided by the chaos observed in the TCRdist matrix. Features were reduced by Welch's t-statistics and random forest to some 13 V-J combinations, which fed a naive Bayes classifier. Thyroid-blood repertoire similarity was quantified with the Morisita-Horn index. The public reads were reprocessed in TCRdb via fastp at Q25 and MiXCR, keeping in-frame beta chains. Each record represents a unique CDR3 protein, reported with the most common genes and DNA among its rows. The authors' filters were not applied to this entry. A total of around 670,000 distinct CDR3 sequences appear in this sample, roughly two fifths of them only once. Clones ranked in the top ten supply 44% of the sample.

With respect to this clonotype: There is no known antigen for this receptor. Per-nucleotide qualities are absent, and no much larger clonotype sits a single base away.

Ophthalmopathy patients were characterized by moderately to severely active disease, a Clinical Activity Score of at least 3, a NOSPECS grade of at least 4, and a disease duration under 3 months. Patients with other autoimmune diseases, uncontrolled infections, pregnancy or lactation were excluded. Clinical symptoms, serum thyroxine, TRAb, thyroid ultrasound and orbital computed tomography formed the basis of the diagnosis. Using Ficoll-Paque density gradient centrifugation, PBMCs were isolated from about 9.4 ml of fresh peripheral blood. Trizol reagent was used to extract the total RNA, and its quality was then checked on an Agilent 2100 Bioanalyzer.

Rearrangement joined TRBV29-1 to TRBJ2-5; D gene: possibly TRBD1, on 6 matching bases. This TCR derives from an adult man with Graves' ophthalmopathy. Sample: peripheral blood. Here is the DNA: TGCAGCGTTGCCAGCAGCTTAAATTCCAGGGGAGAGACCCAGTACTTC. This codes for CSVASSLNSRGETQYF.